The clone carrying this T cell receptor beta chain was recorded many times. Its antigen is unidentified. At first hyperthyroidism diagnosis, before any ophthalmopathy symptoms, the blood sample was collected. PBMCs were collected from a 10 ml volume of fresh peripheral blood. The data derive from a study of T cells in Graves' hyperthyroidism and ophthalmopathy. For the study at large: Peripheral blood was taken when the disease was first diagnosed, before any treatment began. Regarding the study as a whole: Most thyroid clonotypes with frequency above 0.001 were detected in blood.

The CDR3 is 14 amino acids. Germline loops: CDR1 SEHNR, CDR2 FQNEAQ (reference sequence). V was trimmed by 5 bases and J by 0 bases, leaving 8 bases between them. RNA transcripts served as the template for amplifying TCR beta CDR3 regions. Primed by the HTBI set, a first-round RT-PCR was run on the TCR CDR3. MiXCR was run by TCRdb on the multiplex PCR reads, yielding one entry per CDR3 protein. The table lists about 380,000 distinct CDR3 sequences, roughly 13% of them singletons, with more than 20% in the top ten. The clonotype was recovered from a man aged 25-45 years with Graves' hyperthyroidism that later progressed to Graves' ophthalmopathy. This chain links TRBV7-9 with TRBJ1-5; D ambiguous. The sequenced sample was blood. CDR3 sequence reads: CASSPGSSNQPQHF. CDR3 bases: TGTGCCAGCAGCCCCGGCAGTAGCAATCAGCCCCAGCATTTT.